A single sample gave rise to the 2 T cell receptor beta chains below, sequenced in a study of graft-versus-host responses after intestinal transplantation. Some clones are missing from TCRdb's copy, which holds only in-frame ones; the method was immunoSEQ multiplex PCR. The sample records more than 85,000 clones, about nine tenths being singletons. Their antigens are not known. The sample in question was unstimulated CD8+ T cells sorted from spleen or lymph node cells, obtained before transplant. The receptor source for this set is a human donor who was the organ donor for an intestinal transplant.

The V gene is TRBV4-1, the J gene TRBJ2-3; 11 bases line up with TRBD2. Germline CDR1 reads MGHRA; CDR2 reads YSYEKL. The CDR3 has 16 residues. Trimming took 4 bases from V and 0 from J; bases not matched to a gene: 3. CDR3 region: CASSPLAGGSTDTQYF. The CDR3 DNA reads TGCGCCAGCAGCCCCCTAGCGGGGGGTAGCACAGATACGCAGTATTTT.

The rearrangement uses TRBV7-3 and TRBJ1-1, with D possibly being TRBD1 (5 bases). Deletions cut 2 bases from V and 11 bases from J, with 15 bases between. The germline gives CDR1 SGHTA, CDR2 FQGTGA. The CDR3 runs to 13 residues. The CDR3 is CASSLDPGFEAFF. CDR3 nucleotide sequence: TGTGCCAGCAGCTTAGATCCAGGGTTTGAGGCTTTCTTT.